This T cell receptor (beta chain) was retrieved from a study of cytomegalovirus exposure and HLA in healthy donors. As regards this clone: Its antigen is still unknown.

Vbeta (60) and Jbeta (13) primers were used in the PCR. Data came from immunoSEQ multiplex PCR; TCRdb stores just in-frame clones and leaves some out. Of approximately 97,000 clones in the sample, over 60% were seen once. V was shortened by 3 bases and J by 3 bases, with 8 bases between the two germline ends. CDR1 SGHTA and CDR2 FQGNSA come from the germline V gene. This CDR3 has 13 amino acids. Points from the study as a whole: Using a false discovery rate of 0.05, a later analysis showed that roughly 16,000 TCR beta sequences were associated with HLA alleles. From TCR beta sequences, most subjects' HLA-A and HLA-B alleles were reportedly predicted accurately.

This rearrangement joins TRBV7-2 to TRBJ1-1; D is possibly TRBD1 (5 bases). This sequence originates from a male donor in good health and CMV-seropositive. Specimen: PBMCs. CDR3 amino acids: CASSLQGYTEAFF. The CDR3, as DNA: TGTGCCAGCAGCTTGCAGGGATACACTGAAGCTTTCTTT.